The present entry profiles one TCR beta chain with its context. This specimen belongs to a study of OX40 agonist ivuxolimab in advanced cancers. V lost 5 bases to trimming and J lost 2 bases; unmatched junction nucleotides: 10. The CDR3 covers 17 residues. CDR1 and CDR2 (germline): SGHAT, FQNNGV. Sequenced by immunoSEQ multiplex PCR; TCRdb stores in-frame clones only, minus some. The sample has tens of thousands of clones; roughly 85% are singletons. The sequence derives from an adult with an advanced solid tumor such as melanoma, head and neck, liver or kidney cancer. The material was CD4+ or CD8+ T cells sorted from blood, obtained in a trial of the OX40 agonist ivuxolimab. The chain employs TRBV11-2 and TRBJ1-4; 8 bases are a match to TRBD1. The CDR3 reads CASSRGQAGPTNEKLFF. Here the CDR3 DNA reads TGTGCCAGCAGCCGGGGACAGGCCGGCCCCACTAATGAAAAACTGTTTTTT.